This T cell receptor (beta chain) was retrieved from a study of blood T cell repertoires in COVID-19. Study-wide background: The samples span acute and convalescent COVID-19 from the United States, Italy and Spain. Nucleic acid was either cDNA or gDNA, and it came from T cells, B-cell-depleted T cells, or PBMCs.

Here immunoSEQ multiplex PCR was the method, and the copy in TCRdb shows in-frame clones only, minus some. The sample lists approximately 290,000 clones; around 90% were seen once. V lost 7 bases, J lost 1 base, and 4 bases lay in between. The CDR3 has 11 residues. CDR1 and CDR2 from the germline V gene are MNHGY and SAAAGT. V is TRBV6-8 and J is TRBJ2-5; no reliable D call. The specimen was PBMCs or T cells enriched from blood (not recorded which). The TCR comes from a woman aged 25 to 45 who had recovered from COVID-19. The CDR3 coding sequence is TGTGCCAGCAACTCCCAAGAGACCCAGTACTTC. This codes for CASNSQETQYF.